This record looks at one T cell receptor beta chain sequence and its context. Its antigen is undetermined. Using immunoSEQ multiplex PCR, the repertoire was profiled, and TCRdb retains in-frame clones only, with some absent. The table includes 140,000 or so clones, approximately 88% detected once. The data belong to a study of cytomegalovirus exposure and HLA in healthy donors. Looking at the study overall: A later analysis reported the same platform for the 90 to 150 validation repertoires and the 666 first-cohort repertoires. Whole-study results and caveats: Accounts indicate the classifier identified cytomegalovirus status with strong specificity and sensitivity.

Sequencing was done on a sample of PBMCs. This receptor was obtained from a young man in good health and CMV-seropositive.

The CDR3 sequence is CASSPQTGVMTEAFF. CDR3 sequence (DNA): TGTGCCAGCAGTCCGCAGACAGGGGTCATGACTGAAGCTTTCTTT. J is TRBJ1-1 and V is TRBV28; 8 positions match TRBD1. The CDR3 length is 15 residues. Germline V gene data show CDR1 as MDHEN and CDR2 as SYDVKM. The J segment lost 5 bases and the V segment lost 5 bases, leaving 10 bases of the junction unmatched.